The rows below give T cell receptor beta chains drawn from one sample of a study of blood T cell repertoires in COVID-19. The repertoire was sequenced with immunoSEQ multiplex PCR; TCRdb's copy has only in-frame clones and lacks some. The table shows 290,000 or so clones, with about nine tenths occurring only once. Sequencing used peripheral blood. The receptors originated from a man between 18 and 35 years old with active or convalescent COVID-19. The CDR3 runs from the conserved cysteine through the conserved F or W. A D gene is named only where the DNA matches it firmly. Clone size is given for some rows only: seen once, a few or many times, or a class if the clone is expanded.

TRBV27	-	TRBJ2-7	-	TGTGCCAGCAGTTTATCAGCAAGAGGCTACGAGCAGTACTTC	CASSLSARGYEQYF
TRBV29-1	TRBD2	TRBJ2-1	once	TGCAGCGTTGAGGCGGGAGGGAGCTCCTACAATGAGCAGTTCTTC	CSVEAGGSSYNEQFF
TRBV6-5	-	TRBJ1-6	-	TGTGCCAGCAGCACCAGTGTTAATTCACCCCTCCACTTT	CASSTSVNSPLHF
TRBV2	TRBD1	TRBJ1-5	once	TGTGCCAGCAGTGAACCGGGACAGGGAGGGCATCAGCCCCAGCATTTT	CASSEPGQGGHQPQHF
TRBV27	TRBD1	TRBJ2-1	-	TGTGCCAGCAGTCCCGCCCTTGACAGGGTCCCCTATTTAGAGAATGAGCAGTTCTTC	CASSPALDRVPYLENEQFF
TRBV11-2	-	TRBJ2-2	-	TGTGCCAGCAGCCCCCAGAACACCGGGGAGCTGTTTTTT	CASSPQNTGELFF
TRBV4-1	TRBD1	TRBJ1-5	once	TGCGCCAGCAGCCAAGGAACAGGGGAACAGCCCCAGCATTTT	CASSQGTGEQPQHF
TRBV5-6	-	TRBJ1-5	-	TGTGCCAGCAGCTTGGCCGGCAGGTTGGATCAGCCCCAGCATTTT	CASSLAGRLDQPQHF
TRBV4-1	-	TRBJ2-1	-	TGCGCCAGCAGCCAAGATCCGCGTCTGGGACTGCCAAACTTAAACAATGAGCAGTTCTTC	CASSQDPRLGLPNLNNEQFF
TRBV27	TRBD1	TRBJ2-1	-	TGTGCCAGCAGTTCTGGGACAGGGGGAAATGAGCAGTTCTTC	CASSSGTGGNEQFF
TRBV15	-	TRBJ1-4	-	TGTGCCACCAGCAGAGACAGGACTAATGAAAAACTGTTTTTT	CATSRDRTNEKLFF
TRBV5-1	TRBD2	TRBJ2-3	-	TGCGCCAGCAGCCCGGGACTAGCAGGAGATACGCAGTATTTT	CASSPGLAGDTQYF
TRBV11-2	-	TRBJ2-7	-	TGTGCCAGCAGCTTTGACAGGAGCTCCTACGAGCAGTACTTC	CASSFDRSSYEQYF
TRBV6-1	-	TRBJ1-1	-	TGTGCCAGCAGTGAACAGGGGCGTACTGAAGCTTTCTTT	CASSEQGRTEAFF
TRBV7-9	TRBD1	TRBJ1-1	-	TGTGCCAGCAGCATGACAGGGGATATGAACACTGAAGCTTTCTTT	CASSMTGDMNTEAFF
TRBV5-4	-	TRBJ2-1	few	TGTGCCAGCAGCTTGTCTGATGAGCAGTTCTTC	CASSLSDEQFF
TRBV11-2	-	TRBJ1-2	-	TGTGCCAGCAAGATCGGGGGAAGTAACTATGGCTACACCTTC	CASKIGGSNYGYTF
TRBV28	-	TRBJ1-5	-	TGTGCCAGCAGTCAGGACAGTAGCAATCAGCCCCAGCATTTT	CASSQDSSNQPQHF
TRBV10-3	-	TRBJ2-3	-	TGTGCCATCAGCCCCGGGATCTCGAGAGATACGCAGTATTTT	CAISPGISRDTQYF
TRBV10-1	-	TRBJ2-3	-	TGCGCCAGCAGGAGGGAAGCCTTCACAGATACGCAGTATTTT	CASRREAFTDTQYF
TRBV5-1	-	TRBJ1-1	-	TGCGCCAGCAGCCCCCGAGGGTCGGACACTGAAGCTTTCTTT	CASSPRGSDTEAFF
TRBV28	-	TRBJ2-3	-	TGTGCCAGCAGCGAAATTGGCGGGCCCACAGATACGCAGTATTTT	CASSEIGGPTDTQYF
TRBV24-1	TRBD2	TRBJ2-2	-	TGTGCCACCAGTGACCGGAGGCGGCTAGCGGGAGGGGTAGACACCGGGGAGCTGTTTTTT	CATSDRRRLAGGVDTGELFF
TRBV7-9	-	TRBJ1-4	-	TGTGCCAGCCGCCCACAGGGCACTAATGAAAAACTGTTTTTT	CASRPQGTNEKLFF
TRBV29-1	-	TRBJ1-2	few	TGCAGCGCGACCGATCAGCAGGGCTTCTATGGCTACACCTTC	CSATDQQGFYGYTF
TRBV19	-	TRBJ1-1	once	TGTGCCAGTAGTATGCGAGGTTCGGGGACTGAAGCTTTCTTT	CASSMRGSGTEAFF
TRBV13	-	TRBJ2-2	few	TGTGCCAGCAGCTTAGGCCTCGGACTTCTCACCGGGGAGCTGTTTTTT	CASSLGLGLLTGELFF
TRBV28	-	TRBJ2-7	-	TGTGCCAGCAGTGGACCGGGATCTGGAGAGCAGTACTTC	CASSGPGSGEQYF
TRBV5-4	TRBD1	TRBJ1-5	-	TGTGCCAGCAGCGCGGGACAGGGAAGCAATCAGCCCCAGCATTTT	CASSAGQGSNQPQHF
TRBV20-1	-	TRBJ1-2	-	TGCAGTGCTAGAGGAGACTATGGCTACACCTTC	CSARGDYGYTF
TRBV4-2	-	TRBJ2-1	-	TGTGCCAGCAGCCAAGATTTTGGTCTAAATGAGCAGTTCTTC	CASSQDFGLNEQFF
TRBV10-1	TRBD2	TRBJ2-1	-	TGCGCCAGCAGTGAGAATCAATTAGCGGGAGATGACAATGAGCAGTTCTTC	CASSENQLAGDDNEQFF
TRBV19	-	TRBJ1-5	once	TGTGCCAGTAGTACCATGACAGTCTCTAATCAGCCCCAGCATTTT	CASSTMTVSNQPQHF
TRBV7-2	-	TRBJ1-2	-	TGTGCCAGCAGCTTAGGTGCAGGCTATGGCTACACCTTC	CASSLGAGYGYTF
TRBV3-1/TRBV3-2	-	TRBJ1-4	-	TGTGCCAGCAGCCAAGATTGGGACATTGCAACTAATGAAAAACTGTTTTTT	CASSQDWDIATNEKLFF
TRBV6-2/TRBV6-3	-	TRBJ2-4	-	TGTGCCAGCAGTTACACTGGACAGCTAGCCAAAAACATTCAGTACTTC	CASSYTGQLAKNIQYF
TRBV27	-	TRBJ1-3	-	TGTGCCAGCAGTCCAAAGTGGCGGTACTCTGGAAACACCATATATTTT	CASSPKWRYSGNTIYF
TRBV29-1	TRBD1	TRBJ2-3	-	TGCAGCGTTGAGGGTATTGGGACAGGGGTAACAGATACGCAGTATTTT	CSVEGIGTGVTDTQYF
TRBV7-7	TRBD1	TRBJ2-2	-	TGTGCCAGCAGCCCGGACAGGGGTATTGCCGGGGAGCTGTTTTTT	CASSPDRGIAGELFF
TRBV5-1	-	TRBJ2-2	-	TGCGCCAGCAGCCCGGTTGGGGCCCAAGCCGGGGAGCTGTTTTTT	CASSPVGAQAGELFF
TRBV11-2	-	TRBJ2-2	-	TGTGCCACCTCTTGGGGGGCGAACACCGGGGAGCTGTTTTTT	CATSWGANTGELFF
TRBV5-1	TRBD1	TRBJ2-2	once	TGCGCCAGCAGCGCAAGCGGGACAGGGATCGGGGAGCTGTTTTTT	CASSASGTGIGELFF
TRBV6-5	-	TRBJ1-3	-	TGTGCCAGCAGGGCCGGGACATTCTCTGGAAACACCATATATTTT	CASRAGTFSGNTIYF
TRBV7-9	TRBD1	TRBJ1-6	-	TGTGCCAGCAGCTTAACCCAGGGGGTAGGGTCACCCCTCCACTTT	CASSLTQGVGSPLHF
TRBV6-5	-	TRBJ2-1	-	TGTGCCAGCAGTTACTCGAAAGGGGGCTCCTACAATGAGCAGTTCTTC	CASSYSKGGSYNEQFF
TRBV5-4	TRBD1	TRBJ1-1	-	TGTGCCAGCGGACAGGGGGTGAACACTGAAGCTTTCTTT	CASGQGVNTEAFF
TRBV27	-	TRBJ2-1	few	TGTGCCAGCCGAACCCGGTGGGCTTACCACAATGAGCAGTTCTTC	CASRTRWAYHNEQFF
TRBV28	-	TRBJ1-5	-	TGTGCCAGCAGTCCGAACAGGGTTCAGCCCCAGCATTTT	CASSPNRVQPQHF
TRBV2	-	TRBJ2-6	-	TGTGCCAGCAGTTACATCTCTGGGGCCAACGTCCTGACTTTC	CASSYISGANVLTF
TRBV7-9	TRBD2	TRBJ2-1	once	TGTGCCAGCAGCTTTGATAGCGGGAGGTCTCCGGATGAGCAGTTCTTC	CASSFDSGRSPDEQFF
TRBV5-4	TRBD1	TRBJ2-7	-	TGTGCCAGCAGACCGGACAGGGCCTCCTACGAGCAGTACTTC	CASRPDRASYEQYF
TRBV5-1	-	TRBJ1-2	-	TGCGCCAGCAGCCCTGACAGCCATAATAACTATGGCTACACCTTC	CASSPDSHNNYGYTF
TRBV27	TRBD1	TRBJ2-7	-	TGTGCCAGCAGTACGGGACAGGGATACGAGCAGTACTTC	CASSTGQGYEQYF
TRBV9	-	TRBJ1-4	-	TGTGCCAGCAGCGTAGGTGGGGGGTTTAATGAAAAACTGTTTTTT	CASSVGGGFNEKLFF
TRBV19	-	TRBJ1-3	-	TGTGCCAGTAGGAACCTCGGACACTCCTCTGGAAACACCATATATTTT	CASRNLGHSSGNTIYF